Below are 20 T cell receptor beta chains sequenced from a single sample in a study of blood T cell repertoires in COVID-19. Assay: immunoSEQ multiplex PCR; the TCRdb copy retains only in-frame clones and omits some. The sample carries a few hundred thousand clones, about nine tenths recorded once. The sequenced material came from peripheral blood. The receptors here all came from a woman younger than 45 with COVID-19, enrolled during active disease.

This clone was found once. The J gene is TRBJ2-2, the V gene TRBV5-1, with 9 bases identical to TRBD2. This CDR3 is 15 amino acids long. Germline V gives CDR1 SGHRS, CDR2 YFSETQ. V dropped 3 bases and J dropped 0; count of bases not matched to a gene: 0. The CDR3 DNA follows: TGCGCCAGCAGCTCTAGCGGGGCGAACACCGGGGAGCTGTTTTTT. It is translated as CASSSSGANTGELFF.

V is TRBV28 and J is TRBJ2-3; a possible D gene is TRBD2 (6 bases). The CDR3 totals 13 residues. The germline V and J ends were trimmed by 6 bases and 6 bases, with 13 bases remaining between them. Germline loops: CDR1 MDHEN, CDR2 SYDVKM. The CDR3 DNA is TGTGCCAGCAGCACAAACGGAGGGGATACGCAGTATTTT. This encodes CASSTNGGDTQYF.

In its sample, this clone was seen a few times. The rearrangement links TRBV6-4 to TRBJ1-2; 10 nucleotides match TRBD1. In germline, CDR1 is MRHNA, CDR2 SNTAGT. This CDR3 is 15 amino acids long. Trimming took 4 bases from V and 2 from J; bases not matched to a gene: 4. The CDR3 nucleotides are TGTGCCAGCAGTGCCGGACAGGGGGGAAACTATGGCTACACCTTC. Translating it yields CASSAGQGGNYGYTF.

This clone was seen a single time. The chain is built from TRBV9 and TRBJ1-2, with D hard to call. The CDR3 spans 13 residues. Trimming removed 4 bases at V and 3 bases at J, with 10 bases between. CDR1 is SGDLS and CDR2 is YYNGEE in the germline V gene. This CDR3 is CASSNTRDYGYTF. The CDR3 DNA sequence: TGTGCCAGCAGCAACACCCGGGACTATGGCTACACCTTC. Variable domain in full (rest from reference TRBV9 and TRBJ1-2): DSGVTQTPKHLITATGQRVTLRCSPRSGDLSVYWYQQSLDQGLQFLIQYYNGEERAKGNILERFSAQQFPDLHSELNLSSLELGDSALYFCASSNTRDYGYTFGSGTRLTVV.

The chain joins TRBV25-1 to TRBJ1-5, with 9 positions matching TRBD1. With V trimmed by 4 bases and J by 8 bases, 18 bases remained unmatched. Germline lookup yields CDR1 MGHDK and CDR2 SYGVNS. This CDR3 spans 18 amino acids. CDR3 region: CASSGWTGDPRNREPQHF. CDR3 coding DNA: TGTGCCAGCAGTGGATGGACAGGGGACCCTAGGAATCGGGAGCCCCAGCATTTT.

V and J are TRBV7-8 and TRBJ1-5, with TRBD1 identical over 8 bases. Germline V gene sequence: CDR1 SGHVS, CDR2 FQNEAQ. V gave up 6 bases and J gave up 5 bases; unmatched junction bases: 12. The CDR3 loop spans 16 amino acids. CDR3 coding DNA: TGTGCCAGCAGTAAGGACAGGGTTCCAACTTATCAGCCCCAGCATTTT. Translating gives CASSKDRVPTYQPQHF. Complete variable domain (other parts from reference TRBV7-8 and TRBJ1-5): GAGVSQSPRYKVAKRGQDVALRCDPISGHVSLFWYQQALGQGPEFLTYFQNEAQLDKSGLPSDRFFAERPEGSVSTLKIQRTQQEDSAVYLCASSKDRVPTYQPQHFGDGTRLSIL.

The CDR3 protein is CASSEPRQGPYSNQPQHF. In nucleotides, the CDR3 is TGTGCCAGCAGTGAACCCCGACAGGGGCCGTATAGCAATCAGCCCCAGCATTTT. The chain uses TRBV6-1 and TRBJ1-5; 8 nucleotides match TRBD1. There are 18 residues in the CDR3. In germline, CDR1 is MNHNS, CDR2 SASEGT. J gave up 0 bases and V 2 bases, and 9 bases lay outside the gene matches.

This clone was seen more than once but under ten times. The chain is built from TRBV11-2 and TRBJ2-3; a weak D match, TRBD2 (6 bases). The CDR3 length is 15 residues. Germline-derived CDR1 and CDR2 are SGHAT and FQNNGV. V was pared by 0 bases and J by 0 bases, with 7 bases between. The CDR3 protein is CASSLDRGSTDTQYF. The DNA of the CDR3 is TGTGCCAGCAGCTTAGATCGGGGGAGCACAGATACGCAGTATTTT.

This chain joins TRBV7-9 and TRBJ1-1; no clear D. The germline gives CDR1 SEHNR, CDR2 FQNEAQ (reference sequence). This CDR3 has 16 residues. The V and J ends lost 5 bases and 7 bases respectively, with 23 bases between them. Written as DNA, the CDR3 is TGTGCCAGCAGCACCCTAGGAGTTTTATTCCCTAATGAAGCTTTCTTT. Amino acid sequence: CASSTLGVLFPNEAFF.

The chain has TRBV5-1 and TRBJ2-4; D perhaps matches TRBD1 (6 bases). This CDR3 has 14 residues. CDR1 and CDR2 from the germline V gene are SGHRS and YFSETQ. Trimming removed 0 bases from V and 9 bases from J, with 13 bases in between. CDR3 in amino acids: CASSLAGDIPIQYF. In DNA form, the CDR3 reads TGCGCCAGCAGCTTGGCAGGGGATATACCCATTCAGTACTTC.

The V gene is TRBV5-1, the J gene TRBJ2-3, with 7 bases aligning to TRBD1. The CDR3 is 16 residues long. After removal of 2 bases from V and 1 base from J, the junction contained 7 bases not matched to a gene. CDR1 and CDR2 from the germline V gene are SGHRS and YFSETQ. The CDR3 spells CASSFQTGKGTDTQYF. For the CDR3, the DNA is TGCGCCAGCAGCTTCCAGACAGGGAAGGGCACAGATACGCAGTATTTT.

The chain has TRBV24-1 and TRBJ2-5; D is perhaps TRBD1 (5 bases). Germline V CDR1 and CDR2: KGHDR, SFDVKD. This CDR3 is 15 amino acids long. Trimming removed 3 bases at V and 1 base at J, with 11 bases between. The CDR3 is CATSDASDSQETQYF. In DNA, the CDR3 is TGTGCCACCAGTGATGCGTCAGACAGCCAAGAGACCCAGTACTTC.

V is TRBV19 and J is TRBJ2-6, with 8 nucleotides matching TRBD1. CDR1 is LNHDA and CDR2 is SQIVND in the germline V gene (reference sequence). This CDR3 region has 17 residues. Trimming removed 4 bases from V and 1 base from J; junction bases left unmatched: 6. The CDR3 sequence: CASSTGQGGSGANVLTF. The CDR3 nucleotides read TGTGCCAGTAGTACCGGACAGGGTGGTTCTGGGGCCAACGTCCTGACTTTC.

CDR3 sequence reads: CASTTTGDGYGYTF. The CDR3 region has the DNA TGTGCCAGCACTACGACAGGGGATGGCTATGGCTACACCTTC. The J gene is TRBJ1-2, the V gene TRBV6-5; 8 bases are a match to TRBD1. This CDR3 comprises 14 residues. After removal of 7 bases from V and 4 bases from J, the junction contained 8 bases not matched to a gene. CDR1 and CDR2 (germline): MNHEY, SVGAGI.

This rearrangement joins TRBV18 to TRBJ2-7, with D hard to call. The ends were cut back, 6 bases at V and 3 bases at J, with 9 bases in the middle. Germline CDR1 KGHSH, CDR2 LQKENI. The CDR3 runs to 12 residues. The CDR3: CASSLENYEQYF. The CDR3 bases are TGTGCCAGCTCCCTAGAAAACTACGAGCAGTACTTC.

V gene TRBV19 combines with J gene TRBJ2-5, with a weak D call TRBD2 (7 bases). Per germline, CDR1 LNHDA and CDR2 SQIVND (reference sequence). This CDR3 has 17 residues. The V and J ends lost 0 bases and 5 bases respectively, with 19 bases between them. CDR3 sequence (DNA): TGTGCCAGTAGTATAGATGGTGGGAGGGGGGGCGTGGAGACCCAGTACTTC. This sequence encodes CASSIDGGRGGVETQYF.

The chain carries TRBV2 and TRBJ1-5, with a weak D call TRBD1 (5 bases). Germline lookup yields CDR1 SNHLY and CDR2 FYNNEI. The CDR3 runs 13 residues. Between the trimmed V and J ends, which lost 3 bases and 4 bases, there was a span of 7 bases. CDR3 coding DNA: TGTGCCAGCAGTGAGGGGCGGAATCAGCCCCAGCATTTT. Residues: CASSEGRNQPQHF.

This sequence joins TRBV9 and TRBJ2-1; D is perhaps TRBD2 (5 bases). Deletions cut 2 bases from V and 0 bases from J, with 15 bases between. CDR1 is SGDLS, CDR2 YYNGEE, per germline. The CDR3 spans 17 residues. CDR3 nucleotides: TGTGCCAGCAGCGTTAATCCTAGCACGAGCTCCTACAATGAGCAGTTCTTC. This translates into CASSVNPSTSSYNEQFF.

This chain uses TRBV7-6 with TRBJ2-5; D gene ambiguous. CDR1 SGHVS and CDR2 FNYEAQ come from the germline V gene. This CDR3 region has 15 residues. V lost 4 bases and J 2 bases, leaving 14 bases between the germline ends. CDR3 residues: CASSSMVGRQETQYF. Here the CDR3 DNA reads TGTGCCAGCAGCTCCATGGTGGGCAGACAAGAGACCCAGTACTTC. The full variable domain, its missing parts supplied by reference TRBV7-6 and TRBJ2-5, is GAGVSQSPRYKVTKRGQDVALRCDPISGHVSLYWYRQALGQGPEFLTYFNYEAQQDKSGLPNDRFSAERPEGSISTLTIQRTEQRDSAMYRCASSSMVGRQETQYFGPGTRLLVL.

The rearrangement joins TRBV5-1 to TRBJ2-1; TRBD2 matches at 8 bases. V was clipped by 2 bases and J by 2 bases; unmatched bases: 6. The germline gives CDR1 SGHRS, CDR2 YFSETQ. CDR3 length: 16 amino acids. CDR3 sequence (DNA): TGCGCCAGCAGCTTTCGGACCGGGGGGGCCTACAATGAGCAGTTCTTC. Its protein product is CASSFRTGGAYNEQFF. Using reference TRBV5-1 and TRBJ2-1 for the parts outside the CDR3, the full variable domain is KAGVTQTPRYLIKTRGQQVTLSCSPISGHRSVSWYQQTPGQGLQFLFEYFSETQRNKGNFPGRFSGRQFSNSRSEMNVSTLELGDSALYLCASSFRTGGAYNEQFFGPGTRLTVL.